These 9 T cell receptor beta chains were all obtained from the same sample, sequenced in a study of blood T cell repertoires in COVID-19. The repertoire was sequenced with immunoSEQ multiplex PCR; TCRdb's copy has only in-frame clones and lacks some. The profile shows about 150,000 clones, 90% to 95% of them singletons. What was sequenced was peripheral blood. The source of these receptors is a middle-aged man with acute or convalescent COVID-19.

V and J are TRBV4-2 and TRBJ2-2; 7 bases are a match to TRBD2. The CDR3 consists of 15 residues. Per germline, CDR1 LGHNA and CDR2 YNFKEQ. The J segment lost 4 bases and the V segment lost 6 bases, leaving 8 bases of the junction unmatched. The CDR3 loop reads CASSPASGTTGELFF. Here the CDR3 DNA reads TGTGCCAGCAGTCCGGCCAGCGGGACCACCGGGGAGCTGTTTTTT.

The chain joins TRBV20-1 to TRBJ1-2, with 7 bases fitting TRBD1. The trim removed 3 bases at V and 3 bases at J, leaving 22 bases unmatched. Germline loops: CDR1 DFQATT, CDR2 SNEGSKA (reference sequence). This CDR3 has 19 amino acids. The CDR3 coding sequence is TGCAGTGCTAGTATTCCTCTAAATCTGGTCCCCCAGGGGGACTATGGCTACACCTTC. Translating it yields CSASIPLNLVPQGDYGYTF.

In its sample, this clone was seen once. The genes are TRBV23-1 and TRBJ1-4, with 7 bases lining up with TRBD1. TRBV23-1 is marked as an open reading frame, function uncertain. The CDR3 length is 15 residues. V dropped 4 bases and J dropped 7; count of bases not matched to a gene: 9. The CDR3 coding sequence is TGCGCCAGCAGTCGTGGGCAAGGGGGCGGTGAAAAACTGTTTTTT. Amino acids: CASSRGQGGGEKLFF.

V is TRBV9 and J is TRBJ1-4; D not certain. CDR3 size: 15 residues. Germline-derived CDR1 and CDR2 are SGDLS and YYNGEE. Trimming removed 4 bases from V and 7 bases from J, with 17 bases in between. The CDR3 sequence: CASSSHPGFGEKLFF. The CDR3 DNA is TGTGCCAGCAGCTCCCATCCGGGATTCGGTGAAAAACTGTTTTTT.

This clone was seen more than once but under ten times. The chain employs TRBV5-1 and TRBJ1-6, with 9 bases aligning to TRBD1. This CDR3 comprises 14 residues. From germline, CDR1 is SGHRS and CDR2 YFSETQ. J lost 10 bases, V lost 2 bases, and 4 bases had no gene match. The CDR3 loop is CASSLGQGWSPLHF. CDR3 DNA: TGCGCCAGCAGCTTAGGACAGGGGTGGTCACCCCTCCACTTT.

This sequence joins TRBV19 and TRBJ2-5; TRBD1 matches at 10 bases. CDR3 length equals 14 residues. After removal of 4 bases from V and 6 bases from J, the junction contained 5 bases not matched to a gene. Germline V CDR1 and CDR2: LNHDA, SQIVND (reference sequence). This CDR3 is CASSTGDRGQTQYF. The CDR3 DNA sequence: TGTGCCAGTAGTACTGGGGACAGGGGTCAGACCCAGTACTTC.

The genes are TRBV6-5 and TRBJ1-2; perhaps TRBD1 as D (5 bases). The CDR3 totals 13 residues. Germline assignment: CDR1 MNHEY and CDR2 SVGAGI. The V end was cut by 9 bases, the J end by 0 bases, with 11 bases between. CDR3 region: CASRQYSNYGYTF. For the CDR3, the DNA is TGTGCCAGTCGACAGTACTCTAACTATGGCTACACCTTC.

The V and J genes are TRBV27 and TRBJ2-3, with 7 positions matching TRBD2. Unmatched junction bases numbered 9, after V lost 3 bases and J lost 6 bases. CDR3 length: 15 amino acids. Per germline, CDR1 MNHEY and CDR2 SMNVEV (reference sequence). The CDR3 loop is CASSFAGAPPDTQYF. The CDR3 DNA sequence: TGTGCCAGCAGTTTCGCGGGAGCCCCCCCTGATACGCAGTATTTT.

The rearrangement uses TRBV7-6 and TRBJ2-7; TRBD2 matches 10 bases. The CDR3 spans 16 residues. The J segment lost 5 bases and the V segment lost 2 bases, leaving 9 bases of the junction unmatched. Germline V gene data show CDR1 as SGHVS and CDR2 as FNYEAQ. In DNA form, the CDR3 reads TGTGCCAGCAGCTTATTAGCGGGAGGCCTGAGAGACGAGCAGTACTTC. Translated: CASSLLAGGLRDEQYF. The whole variable domain, filled in from reference TRBV7-6 and TRBJ2-7, reads GAGVSQSPRYKVTKRGQDVALRCDPISGHVSLYWYRQALGQGPEFLTYFNYEAQQDKSGLPNDRFSAERPEGSISTLTIQRTEQRDSAMYRCASSLLAGGLRDEQYFGPGTRLTVT.